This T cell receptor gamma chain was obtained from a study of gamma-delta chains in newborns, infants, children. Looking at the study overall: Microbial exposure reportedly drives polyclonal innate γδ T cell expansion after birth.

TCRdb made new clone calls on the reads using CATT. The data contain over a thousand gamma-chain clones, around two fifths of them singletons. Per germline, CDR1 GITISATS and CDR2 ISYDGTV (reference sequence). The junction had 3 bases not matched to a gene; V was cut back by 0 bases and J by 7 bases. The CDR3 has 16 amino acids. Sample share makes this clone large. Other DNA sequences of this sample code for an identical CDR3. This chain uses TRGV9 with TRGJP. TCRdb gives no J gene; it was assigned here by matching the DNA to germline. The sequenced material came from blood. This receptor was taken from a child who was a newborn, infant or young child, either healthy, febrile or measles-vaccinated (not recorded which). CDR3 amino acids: CALWEVGELGKKIKVF. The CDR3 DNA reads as TGTGCCTTGTGGGAGGTGGGTGAGTTGGGCAAAAAAATCAAGGTATTT.